This T cell receptor beta chain is drawn from a study of cytomegalovirus exposure and HLA in healthy donors. Study results and caveats: The listing of roughly 160 TCR beta chains classed them as cytomegalovirus-associated. Reports described diagnosis of cytomegalovirus status by the classifier as highly specific and sensitive. Clusters of TCRs from the first cohort tended to co-occur in the 120 or so validation repertoires (as a later analysis found).

The donors belonged to the roughly 120-subject validation cohort, separate from the roughly 720-subject first cohort. This clone occurred once. Its target is unknown. The data were produced by immunoSEQ multiplex PCR, yet TCRdb's version contains in-frame clones alone and is incomplete. The data show approximately 80,000 clones, over 85% seen once. The CDR3 covers 18 residues. Material: PBMCs. V usage is TRBV21-1 and J usage is TRBJ1-1. TRBV21-1 is a known pseudogene. The TCR originated in a woman aged 25 to 39 in good health and CMV-seronegative. CDR3 residues: CASSISIGQGRDSTEAFF. The CDR3 coding sequence is TGTGCCAGCAGCATCTCGATAGGACAAGGGAGGGATAGCACTGAAGCTTTCTTT.